Presented here are 6 T cell receptor beta chains from one specimen sequenced in a study of blood T cell repertoires in COVID-19. Generated by immunoSEQ multiplex PCR, the TCRdb table keeps only in-frame clones and is missing some. The repertoire holds 250,000 to 400,000 clones, with approximately 87% as singletons. Source material: peripheral blood. These receptors originate from a woman in her 30s with COVID-19, enrolled during active disease.

V gene TRBV19 combines with J gene TRBJ1-4, with TRBD1 matching 9 bases. V was pared by 6 bases and J by 8 bases, with 7 bases of the junction left unmatched. The CDR3 contains 14 residues. Germline V CDR1 and CDR2: LNHDA, SQIVND (reference sequence). The DNA of the CDR3 is TGTGCCAGTAGCAAGGGACAGGGAGGAGAAAAACTGTTTTTT. Translating gives CASSKGQGGEKLFF.

As DNA, the CDR3 is TGTGCCAGCACCCTGGGACAGGGATGGGGTGAAAAACTGTTTTTT. Amino acids: CASTLGQGWGEKLFF. The V call is TRBV2, the J call TRBJ1-4; 9 bases are shared with TRBD1. This CDR3 has 15 residues. Germline V CDR1 and CDR2: SNHLY, FYNNEI. The ends lost 7 bases at V and 7 bases at J; junction bases unmatched: 10.

The CDR3 loop reads CASSLTGQLGYTF. The CDR3 DNA reads as TGTGCCAGCAGCCTTACAGGCCAGTTAGGCTACACCTTC. The rearrangement uses TRBV5-4 and TRBJ1-2, with D perhaps TRBD1 (5 bases). Germline V CDR1 and CDR2: SGHNT, YYREEE (reference sequence). Trimming shortened V by 4 bases and J by 8 bases, and 15 bases separated the two germline ends. The CDR3 covers 13 residues.

The chain has TRBV27 and TRBJ2-3, with D possibly TRBD2 on 6 matching bases. CDR3 length equals 15 residues. CDR1 is MNHEY and CDR2 is SMNVEV in the germline V gene (reference sequence). The ends were cut back, 3 bases at V and 2 bases at J, with 12 bases in the middle. The CDR3 coding sequence is TGTGCCAGCAGTTTCAAGCGGGCATACACAGATACGCAGTATTTT. Translating gives CASSFKRAYTDTQYF.

The chain carries TRBV10-3 and TRBJ2-1; 10 nucleotides align to TRBD2. Germline V lookup: CDR1 ENHRY, CDR2 SYGVKD. The J segment lost 0 bases and the V segment lost 5 bases, leaving 4 bases of the junction unmatched. This CDR3 comprises 16 residues. The CDR3 bases are TGTGCCATCAGTCCTCTAGCGGGAGTCTCCTACAATGAGCAGTTCTTC. Translating it yields CAISPLAGVSYNEQFF.

The CDR3 DNA reads TGTGCCAGCAGTCGGGGAGTGGGAGAGACCCAGTACTTC. Translated, it gives CASSRGVGETQYF. The V call is TRBV27, the J call TRBJ2-5; D is perhaps TRBD2 (5 bases). Germline CDR1 is MNHEY and CDR2 is SMNVEV (reference sequence). The CDR3 is 13 amino acids. V was pared by 5 bases and J by 4 bases, with 11 bases between.